The present entry profiles one T cell receptor (beta chain) with its context. Its specificity is not known. Unique molecular identifiers were used in preparing the TCRbeta library. TCRdb analysed the PCR reads with MiXCR anew, one entry per CDR3 protein. The table includes hundreds of thousands of distinct CDR3 sequences, over 10% detected once. This specimen comes from a study of T-cell reconstitution after alpha-beta-depleted transplantation in children. Study-wide results and limits: It was newly produced T cells that mostly accounted for T-cell counts and diversity one year after transplant.

The J segment lost 2 bases and the V segment lost 3 bases, leaving 9 bases of the junction unmatched. The germline V gene encodes CDR1 SGHVS and CDR2 FNYEAQ. The CDR3 covers 16 residues. This rearrangement joins TRBV7-6 to TRBJ1-2; 7 positions agree with TRBD1. The origin of this receptor is a girl aged 2-10 years with congenital amegakaryocytic thrombocytopenia, due to receive a stem cell transplant. This specimen consisted of PBMCs, obtained before TCRalphabeta/CD19-depleted stem cell transplant. CDR3 DNA sequence: TGTGCCAGCAGCTTGAGTTCGGGACAGCACAACTATGGCTACACCTTC. This encodes CASSLSSGQHNYGYTF.